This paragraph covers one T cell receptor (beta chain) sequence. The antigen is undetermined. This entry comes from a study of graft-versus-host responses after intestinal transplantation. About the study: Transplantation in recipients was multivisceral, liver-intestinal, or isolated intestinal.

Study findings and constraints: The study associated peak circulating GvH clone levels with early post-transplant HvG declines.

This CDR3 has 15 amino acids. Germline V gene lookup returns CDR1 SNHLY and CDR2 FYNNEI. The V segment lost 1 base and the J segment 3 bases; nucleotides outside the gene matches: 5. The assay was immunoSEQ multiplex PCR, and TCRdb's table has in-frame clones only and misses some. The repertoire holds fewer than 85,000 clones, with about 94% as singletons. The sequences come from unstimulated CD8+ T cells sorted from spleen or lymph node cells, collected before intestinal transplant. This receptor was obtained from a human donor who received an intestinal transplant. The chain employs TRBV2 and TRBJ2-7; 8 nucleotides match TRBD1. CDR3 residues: CASSEGRGRIYEQYF. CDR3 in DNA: TGTGCCAGCAGTGAAGGCAGGGGGCGAATCTACGAGCAGTACTTC.